Sequencing of this T cell receptor (beta chain) was carried out in a study of T cells in Graves' hyperthyroidism and ophthalmopathy (dated by TCRdb to the late 2010s). Broadly, across the study: To identify distinguishing TCR V-J signatures, a discovery cohort of 95 to 100 patients was used, comprising some 45 with Graves' ophthalmopathy and 57 with stable Graves' hyperthyroidism. Whether ophthalmopathy could be predicted prospectively was tested in an independent validation cohort made up of 18 hyperthyroidism patients plus 17 patients who later progressed to ophthalmopathy. For training and testing, the 95 to 100 patients in the discovery cohort were randomly divided in a 7:3 ratio. The study also compared thyroid tissue and blood T-cell repertoires from roughly six Graves' hyperthyroidism patients. Once sampling was done, hyperthyroidism patients were given methimazole at a starting dose of 30 mg daily, whereas ophthalmopathy patients were given high-dose intravenous methylprednisolone. According to the paper, TCR Vbeta CDR3 sequencing was carried out on 135 peripheral blood samples, which came from fewer than 50 ophthalmopathy, some 73 hyperthyroidism and about 17 progressor patients.

Trimming takes 7 bases off V and 6 bases off J; junction bases not matched to a gene: 6. The germline V gene gives CDR1 as SGHRS and CDR2 as YFSETQ. The CDR3 starts with the cysteine, ends with the phenylalanine, and has 14 residues. Only the CDR3 portion is preserved as DNA: 42 bases, with reading frame beginning at the first base. The study excluded patients with uncontrolled infections, other autoimmune diseases, pregnancy or lactation. Diagnoses relied on clinical symptoms, serum thyroxine and TRAb, thyroid ultrasound and orbital computed tomography. Total RNA was extracted using Trizol reagent, and RNA quality was assessed on an Agilent 2100 Bioanalyzer. On the study overall, not on this receptor specifically: A 13 V-J signature model separated ophthalmopathy from stable hyperthyroidism, with over 85% sensitivity and roughly 84% specificity in cross-validation and 80%/75% in testing. Most expanded thyroid clonotypes (frequency above 0.001) were also found in blood, which suggests that blood repertoires may mirror thyroid immune responses. No statistical method was used to set the sample size in advance, and investigators knew the group allocation. In validation, the model predicted progression to ophthalmopathy a median of 6.5 months before onset, with roughly 71% sensitivity and around 76% specificity.

On this clonotype itself: Its antigen target is currently unknown. Base qualities are missing; no much larger clone stands one base away.

The TCR beta CDR3 regions were amplified from the RNA transcripts. The first round of RT-PCR for the TCR CDR3 was performed with the HTBI primer set and the Qiagen OneStep RT-PCR kit. Libraries were constructed in a second round of multiplex PCR, after which size selection and purification were performed. The libraries were sequenced on an Illumina HiSeq2000 using paired-end 100 bp reads. On the study's bioinformatics: SOAPnuke was used to process the raw data, with reads discarded if the reads contained adapters or uncalled bases, had a mean Phred below 15, or lacked an exact constant-primer or identifier match. COPE v1.2.5 was used to merge high-quality paired reads, and clonotypes were defined as unique nucleotide sequences. Clonotypes were aligned to IMGT TRBV, TRBD and TRBJ reference segments using MiTCR v1.1. The analysis included only V-J combinations with a frequency above 0.0001, which together covered more than 99% of the repertoires. A TCS score was defined as the ratio of F50 (clonal expansion) to E x V (chaos), with BLOSUM62-based TCRdist applied between CDR3 peptides within each V-J. Welch's t-statistics and random forest reduced fewer than 550 V-J features to 13, which were used in a naive Bayes classifier (R e1071). Thyroid-blood repertoire similarity was quantified with the Morisita-Horn index. TCRdb trimmed the raw reads at Q25, called clones with MiXCR and kept productive beta chains. Under each unique CDR3 protein, matching rows form one entry showing the most common genes and DNA. It is TCRdb's table, rather than the study itself, that gives the V and J calls and clone size. This sample is represented by a few hundred thousand distinct CDR3 sequences; about 46% of them were singletons. The top ten clones comprise 44% of the sample.

The TCR originated in an adult woman with Graves' disease, either hyperthyroidism or ophthalmopathy (not recorded which). The sequencing input was peripheral blood or thyroid tissue (not recorded which). The chain employs TRBV5-1 and TRBJ1-6; 8 central nucleotides agree with TRBD1. The CDR3 corresponds to CASSGTGPNSPLHF. The base sequence is TGCGCCAGCTCCGGGACAGGTCCTAATTCACCCCTCCACTTT.